These 20 T cell receptor beta chains came from one sample sequenced in a study of T cell responses to AZD1222 COVID-19 vaccine. Assay: immunoSEQ multiplex PCR; the TCRdb copy retains only in-frame clones and omits some. This sample has around 130,000 clones, with roughly 92% found just once. The source was peripheral blood, collected 28 days after the second AZD1222 dose. The receptors were sampled from an adult who received the AZD1222 COVID-19 vaccine.

The rearrangement joins TRBV19 to TRBJ2-5; possible D gene TRBD2, 6 bases. The germline V gene encodes CDR1 LNHDA and CDR2 SQIVND (reference sequence). The V gene lost 1 base and the J gene lost 5 bases, with 14 bases spanning the gap. There are 15 residues in the CDR3. The CDR3 region has the DNA TGTGCCAGTAGTATAGCGAGGGGCGCGGGGGAGACCCAGTACTTC. It encodes CASSIARGAGETQYF.

This rearrangement joins TRBV15 to TRBJ1-2; a possible D gene is TRBD1 (6 bases). Looked up from germline, CDR1 is LNHNV and CDR2 is YYDKDF (reference sequence). The CDR3 length is 16 residues. V was pared by 1 base and J by 4 bases, with 16 bases between. This CDR3 reads CATSRGGGGPIYGYTF. The CDR3 nucleotides are TGTGCCACCAGCAGAGGTGGAGGGGGGCCTATCTATGGCTACACCTTC.

This clone was seen only once. The chain combines TRBV9 with TRBJ2-2, with D possibly being TRBD2 (6 bases). Trimming left V 3 bases short and J 0 bases short, with 9 bases between. Germline V gene sequence: CDR1 SGDLS, CDR2 YYNGEE. The CDR3 contains 15 residues. Here the CDR3 reads CASSGSGSNTGELFF. CDR3 sequence (DNA): TGTGCCAGCAGCGGTAGCGGTTCGAACACCGGGGAGCTGTTTTTT.

The gene calls are TRBV13 and TRBJ2-5; 11 nucleotides align to TRBD1. In germline, CDR1 is PRHDT, CDR2 FYEKMQ (reference sequence). With 5 bases clipped from V and 4 bases from J, the junction kept 6 bases outside the gene matches. The length of the CDR3 is 15 residues. This chain's CDR3 is CASSPRTGGGETQYF. CDR3 sequence (DNA): TGTGCCAGCAGCCCAAGGACAGGGGGCGGAGAGACCCAGTACTTC. The full variable domain, rest sourced from reference TRBV13 and TRBJ2-5, is AAGVIQSPRHLIKEKRETATLKCYPIPRHDTVYWYQQGPGQDPQFLISFYEKMQSDKGSIPDRFSAQQFSDYHSELNMSSLELGDSALYFCASSPRTGGGETQYFGPGTRLLVL.

The V gene is TRBV7-6, the J gene TRBJ1-1; no clear D. The V and J ends lost 1 base and 11 bases respectively, with 14 bases between them. From germline, CDR1 is SGHVS and CDR2 FNYEAQ. This CDR3 has 13 residues. CDR3: CASSLEGDSWAFF. Here the CDR3 DNA reads TGTGCCAGCAGCTTAGAAGGAGACTCATGGGCTTTCTTT.

The CDR3 DNA reads TGTGCCAGCAGTTCTGCGACAGTTAGCAATCAGCCCCAGCATTTT. Translation gives CASSSATVSNQPQHF. The rearrangement links TRBV28 to TRBJ1-5, with D possibly being TRBD1 (5 bases). V lost 4 bases to trimming and J lost 0 bases, with 10 bases between them. CDR1 MDHEN and CDR2 SYDVKM come from the germline V gene. This CDR3 comprises 15 residues. Supplemented by reference TRBV28 and TRBJ1-5, the full variable domain reads DVKVTQSSRYLVKRTGEKVFLECVQDMDHENMFWYRQDPGLGLRLIYFSYDVKMKEKGDIPEGYSVSREKKERFSLILESASTNQTSMYLCASSSATVSNQPQHFGDGTRLSIL.

The chain couples TRBV5-4 to TRBJ1-1; D is unresolved. This CDR3 is built from 13 residues. The germline V gene has CDR1 SGHNT and CDR2 YYREEE (reference sequence). V shed 1 base and J shed 1 base, with 5 bases lying between them. The CDR3 DNA reads as TGTGCCAGCAGCTTGCGGTGGAACACTGAAGCTTTCTTT. It encodes CASSLRWNTEAFF.

The rearrangement uses TRBV3-1 (or the pseudogene TRBV3-2) and TRBJ2-7; the D is unclear. Germline loops: CDR1 LGHDT, CDR2 YNNKEL (reference sequence). The CDR3 loop spans 13 amino acids. Deletions cut 1 base from V and 8 bases from J, with 12 bases between. In nucleotides, the CDR3 is TGTGCCAGCAGCCAAGTTAATGGTTACCAGCAGTACTTC. It is translated as CASSQVNGYQQYF.

As to this clone: Other DNA sequences in this sample translate to the same CDR3. The rearrangement links TRBV2 to TRBJ2-1; D is unclear. V lost 8 bases and J lost 10, with 12 bases in between. Germline-derived CDR1 and CDR2 are SNHLY and FYNNEI. This CDR3 has 11 amino acids. In DNA form, the CDR3 reads TGTGCCAGCCGCGGAGACGGCGAGCAGTTCTTC. This codes for CASRGDGEQFF.

The chain links TRBV6-5 to TRBJ1-1; no reliable D call. Per the germline V gene, CDR1 is MNHEY and CDR2 is SVGAGI. V lost 1 base and J 3 bases, leaving 6 bases between the germline ends. This CDR3 has 13 amino acids. The CDR3 nucleotides read TGTGCCAGCAGTTACTTAAGGTACACTGAAGCTTTCTTT. This codes for CASSYLRYTEAFF.

The V gene is TRBV7-2, the J gene TRBJ1-1; D is unclear. The CDR3 has 13 amino acids. Germline CDR1 is SGHTA and CDR2 is FQGNSA. V was clipped by 7 bases and J by 1 base, with 10 bases between them. The CDR3 sequence is CASKGRKNTEAFF. CDR3 coding DNA: TGTGCCAGCAAGGGCAGAAAGAACACTGAAGCTTTCTTT.

The chain recombines TRBV5-1 with TRBJ2-7, with 10 bases lining up with TRBD2. CDR3 size: 19 residues. J was trimmed by 2 bases and V by 3 bases; bases with no gene match: 17. Germline assignment: CDR1 SGHRS and CDR2 YFSETQ. The DNA of the CDR3 is TGCGCCAGCAGCTCGATTTCAAGATCTAGCGGGGGAAGTCCCTACGAGCAGTACTTC. Amino acids: CASSSISRSSGGSPYEQYF.

The chain links TRBV30 to TRBJ1-1; D gene uncertain. The CDR3 extends over 12 amino acids. Germline assignment: CDR1 GTSNPN and CDR2 SVGIG (reference sequence). Trimming took off 2 bases at V and 1 base at J, with 5 bases between the two ends. The DNA of the CDR3 is TGTGCCTGGAGTCAACGGAACACTGAAGCTTTCTTT. Its protein is CAWSQRNTEAFF. Full variable domain (outside the CDR3, taken from reference TRBV30 and TRBJ1-1): SQTIHQWPATLVQPVGSPLSLECTVEGTSNPNLYWYRQAAGRGLQLLFYSVGIGQISSEVPQNLSASRPQDRQFILSSKKLLLSDSGFYLCAWSQRNTEAFFGQGTRLTVV.

The CDR3 is CASSARIAGNNSPLHF. The CDR3, as DNA: TGCGCCAGCAGCGCCCGTATTGCAGGAAATAATTCACCCCTCCACTTT. The rearrangement uses TRBV5-1 and TRBJ1-6, with D uncertain. Trimming pared 4 bases from V and 5 bases from J, leaving 16 bases between. Germline assignment: CDR1 SGHRS and CDR2 YFSETQ. The CDR3 totals 16 residues.

This clone was counted a single time. This chain uses TRBV23-1 with TRBJ1-5; D gene ambiguous. TRBV23-1 carries the ORF label, with uncertain function. The CDR3 runs to 16 residues. Trimming stripped 3 bases from V and 6 bases from J, with 18 bases between. This chain's CDR3 is CASSHSERLSSQPQHF. The CDR3 nucleotides are TGCGCCAGCAGTCATTCGGAGCGACTGAGTAGTCAGCCCCAGCATTTT.

V gene TRBV2 combines with J gene TRBJ1-4, with 7 bases fitting TRBD1. V was pared by 8 bases and J by 7 bases, with 7 bases of the junction left unmatched. CDR1 is SNHLY and CDR2 is FYNNEI in the germline V gene. This CDR3 is 13 amino acids long. CDR3 loop: CASSTGAGEKLFF. As DNA, the CDR3 is TGTGCCAGCTCTACAGGGGCAGGTGAAAAACTGTTTTTT.

This clone came up a few times. The V and J genes are TRBV11-2 and TRBJ1-1; 8 nucleotides line up with TRBD1. CDR1 SGHAT and CDR2 FQNNGV come from the germline V gene. The CDR3 runs to 12 residues. V was clipped by 3 bases and J by 11 bases; unmatched bases: 5. The CDR3 DNA is TGTGCCAGCAGCTTTCCGGACAGGGCGGCTTTCTTT. Translated: CASSFPDRAAFF.

The gene calls are TRBV2 and TRBJ2-3; 8 bases match TRBD1. From germline, CDR1 is SNHLY and CDR2 FYNNEI. J gave up 4 bases and V 2 bases, and 2 bases lay outside the gene matches. The CDR3 consists of 14 residues. The DNA of the CDR3 is TGTGCCAGCAGTGAATGGGGACAGGCAGATACGCAGTATTTT. This translates into CASSEWGQADTQYF.

The chain combines TRBV4-3 with TRBJ1-1; possible D gene TRBD1, 5 bases. The CDR3 has 14 amino acids. V dropped 0 bases and J dropped 6 bases, with 11 bases sitting between them. The germline V gene encodes CDR1 LGHNA and CDR2 YSLEER. CDR3 region: CASSQDRRVAEAFF. The CDR3 DNA reads as TGCGCCAGCAGCCAAGATCGCAGGGTCGCTGAAGCTTTCTTT.

The CDR3 region has the DNA TGTGCCAGCGTCCAGGGAGGGGCCCATAGCAATCAGCCCCAGCATTTT. Protein: CASVQGGAHSNQPQHF. The V call is TRBV28, the J call TRBJ1-5; possible D gene TRBD1, 5 bases. Germline V gene lookup returns CDR1 MDHEN and CDR2 SYDVKM. This CDR3 region has 16 residues. V was clipped by 8 bases and J by 0 bases, with 17 bases between them. Full variable domain (remainder filled in from reference TRBV28 and TRBJ1-5): DVKVTQSSRYLVKRTGEKVFLECVQDMDHENMFWYRQDPGLGLRLIYFSYDVKMKEKGDIPEGYSVSREKKERFSLILESASTNQTSMYLCASVQGGAHSNQPQHFGDGTRLSIL.